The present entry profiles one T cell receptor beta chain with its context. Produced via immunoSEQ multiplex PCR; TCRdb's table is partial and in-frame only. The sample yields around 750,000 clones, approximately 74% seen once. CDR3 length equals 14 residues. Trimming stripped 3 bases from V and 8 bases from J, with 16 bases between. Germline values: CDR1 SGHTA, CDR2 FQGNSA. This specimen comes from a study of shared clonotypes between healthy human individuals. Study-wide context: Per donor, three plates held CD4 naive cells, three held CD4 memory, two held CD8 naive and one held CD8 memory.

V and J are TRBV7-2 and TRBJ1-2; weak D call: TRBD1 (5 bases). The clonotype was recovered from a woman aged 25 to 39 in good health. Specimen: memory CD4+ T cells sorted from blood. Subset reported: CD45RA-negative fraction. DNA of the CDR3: TGTGCCAGCAGCTTTGGGCAGGGATATAGCGGCTACACCTTC. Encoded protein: CASSFGQGYSGYTF.